This TCR beta chain was recorded in a study of blood T cell repertoires in COVID-19. About the study: Material from acute and convalescent COVID-19 was sourced from the United States, Italy and Spain. T cells, B-cell-depleted T cells, or PBMCs supplied cDNA or gDNA.

Trimming removed 6 bases at V and 1 base at J, with 9 bases between. This CDR3 has 13 amino acids. CDR1 and CDR2 from the germline V gene are MDHEN and SYDVKM. Assay: immunoSEQ multiplex PCR; the TCRdb copy retains only in-frame clones and omits some. The table lists over 130,000 clones, 82% of them singletons. The sample consisted of peripheral blood. This receptor was taken from a woman aged 80 or over with acute or convalescent COVID-19. The chain uses TRBV28 and TRBJ1-1; D is undetermined. The CDR3 protein is CASSPDSNTEAFF. In nucleotides, the CDR3 is TGTGCCAGCAGCCCCGACTCGAACACTGAAGCTTTCTTT.